A single sample is the source of the 8 T cell receptor beta chains below, sequenced in a study of T cells after somatic rescue of genetic block. The assay was immunoSEQ multiplex PCR, and TCRdb's table has in-frame clones only and misses some. Here the sample spans fewer than 15,000 clones, approximately 72% being singletons. The material sequenced was peripheral blood mononuclear cells (PBMCs). The receptors here all came from a boy younger than 18.

This clone showed up just once. The rearrangement uses TRBV30 and TRBJ2-7, with D tentatively TRBD1 or TRBD2 (6 bases each). Germline lookup yields CDR1 GTSNPN and CDR2 SVGIG (reference sequence). The CDR3 extends over 13 amino acids. With 1 base removed from V and 3 bases from J, the gap between germline ends came to 10 bases. The CDR3 reads CAWSGGALYEQYF. CDR3 DNA: TGTGCCTGGAGTGGGGGGGCCCTCTACGAGCAGTACTTC.

This clone showed up just a few times. V and J are TRBV5-1 and TRBJ2-1, with D uncertain. The V gene's germline CDR1 is SGHRS and CDR2 YFSETQ. V was shortened by 0 bases and J by 4 bases, with 5 bases between the two germline ends. The CDR3 runs to 13 residues. CDR3 DNA: TGCGCCAGCAGCTTGGGGGGATACAATGAGCAGTTCTTC. This translates into CASSLGGYNEQFF.

The gene calls are TRBV10-3 and TRBJ2-7, with TRBD2 matching over 7 bases. The germline CDR1 and CDR2 sequences are ENHRY and SYGVKD. This CDR3 is built from 13 residues. V dropped 8 bases and J dropped 7; count of bases not matched to a gene: 11. The chain's CDR3 is CAILAVGGFEQYF. In DNA form, the CDR3 reads TGTGCCATCCTAGCGGTTGGGGGGTTTGAGCAGTACTTC.

This clone has more than one count but fewer than ten. The chain links TRBV6-1 to TRBJ2-7, with 7 bases lining up with TRBD2. The CDR3 runs to 15 residues. Germline V gene data show CDR1 as MNHNS and CDR2 as SASEGT. Unmatched junction bases numbered 7, after V lost 2 bases and J lost 3 bases. CDR3 sequence reads: CASSEREGSVYEQYF. CDR3 in DNA: TGTGCCAGCAGTGAAAGGGAGGGTTCTGTCTACGAGCAGTACTTC.

The table lists this clone with a few counts. This rearrangement joins TRBV7-2 to TRBJ2-7; D is uncertain. V lost 5 bases and J 0 bases, leaving 5 bases between the germline ends. From germline, CDR1 is SGHTA and CDR2 FQGNSA. The CDR3 runs to 12 residues. CDR3 bases: TGTGCCAGCAGCCGCTCCTCCTACGAGCAGTACTTC. Residues: CASSRSSYEQYF.

This clone occurred a few times. V is TRBV18 and J is TRBJ2-2; 7 nucleotides agree with TRBD1. Germline V gives CDR1 KGHSH, CDR2 LQKENI. V dropped 0 bases and J dropped 2; count of bases not matched to a gene: 9. The CDR3 runs 18 residues. CDR3 nucleotides: TGTGCCAGCTCACCACCCTTTTCAGGGGGATTTAACACCGGGGAGCTGTTTTTT. Amino acids: CASSPPFSGGFNTGELFF.

The chain carries TRBV4-2 and TRBJ2-7; possibly TRBD2 for D (6 bases). The V end was cut by 3 bases, the J end by 2 bases, with 14 bases between. CDR1 and CDR2 from the germline V gene are LGHNA and YNFKEQ. CDR3 size: 15 residues. The CDR3: CASSQDGTPTYEQYF. The CDR3 bases are TGTGCCAGCAGCCAGGACGGGACTCCAACCTACGAGCAGTACTTC.

The V call is TRBV6-5, the J call TRBJ2-3; D perhaps matches TRBD1 (6 bases). CDR1 is MNHEY and CDR2 is SVGAGI in the germline V gene. This CDR3 is built from 15 residues. The germline V and J ends were trimmed by 5 bases and 5 bases, with 17 bases remaining between them. The CDR3 DNA reads as TGTGCCAGCAGTCAGCGGACAGCCCTAGGAGATACGCAGTATTTT. This translates into CASSQRTALGDTQYF.